Below, 14 T cell receptor beta chains from the same sample are listed, as sequenced in a study of OX40 agonist ivuxolimab in advanced cancers. Profiling relied on immunoSEQ multiplex PCR, and the TCRdb table lists in-frame clones only, not all of them. Here the sample spans some 35,000 clones, more than 80% being singletons. The sample was CD4+ or CD8+ T cells sorted from blood, taken in a trial of the OX40 agonist ivuxolimab. Receptors were obtained from an adult with an advanced solid tumor such as melanoma, head and neck, liver or kidney cancer.

The rearrangement uses TRBV11-2 and TRBJ1-1; D ambiguous. Trimming took 0 bases from V and 1 from J, leaving 12 bases between them. The CDR3 consists of 16 residues. CDR1 SGHAT and CDR2 FQNNGV come from the germline V gene. The CDR3 DNA is TGTGCCAGCAGCTTAGATCGCCCAGGCCCGAACACTGAAGCTTTCTTT. It encodes CASSLDRPGPNTEAFF.

The V and J genes are TRBV7-9 and TRBJ2-1; 9 nucleotides agree with TRBD2. Unmatched junction bases numbered 9, after V lost 1 base and J lost 8 bases. Germline CDR1 and CDR2: SEHNR and FQNEAQ (reference sequence). The CDR3 loop spans 16 amino acids. The DNA for the CDR3 is TGTGCCAGCAGCTTAGTCATTAGCGGGAGTTGGGATGAGCAGTTCTTC. Translating it yields CASSLVISGSWDEQFF.

The CDR3 sequence: CATQWGPEAFF. CDR3 bases: TGTGCCACCCAATGGGGCCCTGAAGCTTTCTTT. This chain uses TRBV7-9 with TRBJ1-1, with D possibly TRBD1 on 5 matching bases. CDR1 and CDR2 from the germline V gene are SEHNR and FQNEAQ (reference sequence). Trimming shortened V by 10 bases and J by 6 bases, and 12 bases separated the two germline ends. This CDR3 is built from 11 residues.

In nucleotides, the CDR3 is TGCGCCAGCAGCTTGGCCTGGGGGGCCAGCACAGATACGCAGTATTTT. It is translated as CASSLAWGASTDTQYF. This chain joins TRBV5-1 and TRBJ2-3; D might be TRBD1 or TRBD2, each matching 6 bases. V lost 0 bases, J lost 0 bases, and 11 bases lay in between. Germline V lookup: CDR1 SGHRS, CDR2 YFSETQ. The CDR3 spans 16 residues.

This chain links TRBV9 with TRBJ2-3, with D possibly TRBD2 on 6 matching bases. From germline, CDR1 is SGDLS and CDR2 YYNGEE. Trimming stripped 2 bases from V and 1 base from J, with 14 bases between. The CDR3 spans 16 residues. CDR3 sequence (DNA): TGTGCCAGCAGCGTGGACGGCCCGGGGGGCACAGATACGCAGTATTTT. Translated: CASSVDGPGGTDTQYF.

This clone was found once. The gene calls are TRBV7-2 and TRBJ2-5, with TRBD2 identical over 12 bases. The CDR3 is made up of 17 amino acids. The trim removed 5 bases at V and 2 bases at J, leaving 9 bases unmatched. Germline assignment: CDR1 SGHTA and CDR2 FQGNSA. CDR3 in amino acids: CASSVTGTSGLQETQYF. Here the CDR3 DNA reads TGTGCCAGCAGCGTCACCGGGACTAGCGGGCTTCAAGAGACCCAGTACTTC.

The chain uses TRBV5-5 and TRBJ1-1; D gene uncertain. CDR3 length equals 12 residues. CDR1 SGHKS and CDR2 YYEKEE come from the germline V gene (reference sequence). The V end lost 5 bases, the J end lost 1 base, and 6 bases lay between the germline ends. The CDR3 DNA is TGTGCCAGCAGTTCAGAGAACACTGAAGCTTTCTTT. Residues: CASSSENTEAFF.

The chain couples TRBV5-4 to TRBJ2-5; D tentatively fits TRBD1 or TRBD2 (5 bases each). Trimming stripped 1 base from V and 1 base from J, with 11 bases between. Germline-derived CDR1 and CDR2 are SGHNT and YYREEE (reference sequence). CDR3 size: 15 residues. This CDR3 reads CASSLQGAVQETQYF. The CDR3 nucleotides are TGTGCCAGCAGCTTGCAGGGAGCCGTCCAAGAGACCCAGTACTTC.

The gene calls are TRBV6-1 and TRBJ2-7, with 9 nucleotides matching TRBD1. The CDR3 spans 15 residues. In germline, CDR1 is MNHNS, CDR2 SASEGT. J was trimmed by 1 base and V by 4 bases; bases with no gene match: 5. The CDR3 bases are TGTGCCAGCAGTGTCGGACAGGGGCCTTCCTACGAGCAGTACTTC. Protein sequence: CASSVGQGPSYEQYF.

The chain links TRBV7-9 to TRBJ2-1; TRBD2 aligns across 7 bases. Germline V gene sequence: CDR1 SEHNR, CDR2 FQNEAQ (reference sequence). Germline trimming cut 5 bases from V and 9 bases from J; bases unmatched to any gene: 10. This CDR3 spans 14 amino acids. The CDR3 loop is CASSGGLGGSEQFF. CDR3 sequence (DNA): TGTGCCAGCAGCGGAGGACTAGGAGGAAGTGAGCAGTTCTTC.

V is TRBV29-1 and J is TRBJ2-7; D gene unclear. CDR1 is SQVTM, CDR2 ANQGSEA, per germline. Trimming took off 0 bases at V and 2 bases at J, with 2 bases between the two ends. This CDR3 contains 11 residues. This chain's CDR3 is CSVEEAYEQYF. CDR3 bases: TGCAGCGTTGAAGAGGCCTACGAGCAGTACTTC.

The rearrangement joins TRBV25-1 to TRBJ2-5; 8 bases line up with TRBD1. The assigned J gene may be wrong: the sequence end matches TRBJ2-7 better. The CDR3 runs to 13 residues. CDR1 MGHDK and CDR2 SYGVNS come from the germline V gene. This CDR3 reads CASSHRGLVEQYF. The CDR3 nucleotides read TGTGCCAGCAGTCACAGGGGGTTGGTCGAGCAGTACTTC.

The chain uses TRBV25-1 and TRBJ2-7, with 7 bases lining up with TRBD1. The CDR3 contains 13 residues. The V gene's germline CDR1 is MGHDK and CDR2 SYGVNS. V gave up 6 bases and J gave up 2 bases; unmatched junction bases: 4. The CDR3 region has the DNA TGTGCCAGCAGGGGGACAGTAACCTACGAGCAGTACTTC. Translated: CASRGTVTYEQYF.

This chain links TRBV2 with TRBJ2-1; TRBD2 aligns across 10 bases. The CDR3 spans 16 residues. Germline CDR1 reads SNHLY; CDR2 reads FYNNEI. Trimming took 3 bases from V and 4 from J; bases not matched to a gene: 6. CDR3 region: CASSDPSGSSYNEQFF. CDR3 sequence (DNA): TGTGCCAGCAGTGATCCTAGCGGGAGTAGTTACAATGAGCAGTTCTTC.